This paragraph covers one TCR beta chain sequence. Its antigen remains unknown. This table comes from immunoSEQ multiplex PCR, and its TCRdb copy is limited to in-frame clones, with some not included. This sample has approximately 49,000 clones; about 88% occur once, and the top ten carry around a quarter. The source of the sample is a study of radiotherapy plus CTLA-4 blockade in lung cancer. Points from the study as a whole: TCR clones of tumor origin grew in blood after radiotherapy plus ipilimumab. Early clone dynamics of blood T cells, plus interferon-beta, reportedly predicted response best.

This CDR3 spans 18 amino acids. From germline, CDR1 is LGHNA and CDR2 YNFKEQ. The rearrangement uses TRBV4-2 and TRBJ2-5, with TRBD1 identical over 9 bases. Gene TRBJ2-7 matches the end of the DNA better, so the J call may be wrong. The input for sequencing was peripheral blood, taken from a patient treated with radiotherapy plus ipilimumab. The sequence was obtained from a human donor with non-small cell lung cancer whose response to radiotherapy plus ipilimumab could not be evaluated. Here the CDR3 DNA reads TGTGCCAGCAGCCAAGATCCTCCCGGGACAGGGACCCTCTACGAGCAGTACTTC. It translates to CASSQDPPGTGTLYEQYF.